The 19 T cell receptor beta chains presented below share a single source sample, sequenced in a study of OX40 agonist ivuxolimab in advanced cancers. Repertoires were generated with immunoSEQ multiplex PCR, while TCRdb's copy carries only in-frame clones and drops some. The sample carries 90,000 or so clones, 85% to 90% recorded once. The sample in question was CD4+ or CD8+ T cells sorted from blood, obtained in a trial of the OX40 agonist ivuxolimab. The receptors come from an adult with an advanced solid tumor such as melanoma, head and neck, liver or kidney cancer.

The chain joins TRBV7-9 to TRBJ2-7, with 12 bases matching TRBD1. The V gene's germline CDR1 is SEHNR and CDR2 FQNEAQ (reference sequence). J gave up 4 bases and V 5 bases, and 12 bases lay outside the gene matches. The CDR3 spans 17 residues. CDR3 bases: TGTGCCAGCAGCCGCCTTGGGGGGACAGGGGGCAGGTACGAGCAGTACTTC. Amino acid sequence: CASSRLGGTGGRYEQYF.

The chain carries TRBV4-3 and TRBJ2-1; 12 bases line up with TRBD1. Germline assignment: CDR1 LGHNA and CDR2 YSLEER. The CDR3 consists of 18 residues. With 1 base clipped from V and 2 bases from J, the junction kept 6 bases outside the gene matches. The CDR3 nucleotides read TGCGCCAGCAGCCAAGTAAAGGGACAGGGGGCAACCTACAATGAGCAGTTCTTC. Protein sequence: CASSQVKGQGATYNEQFF.

The V and J genes are TRBV2 and TRBJ2-2, with D possibly TRBD1 on 5 matching bases. Trimming stripped 4 bases from V and 7 bases from J, with 22 bases between. Per germline, CDR1 SNHLY and CDR2 FYNNEI. The CDR3 sequence is 17 residues long. The chain's CDR3 is CASSGDILPSRGGELFF. DNA for the CDR3: TGTGCCAGCAGTGGAGACATCCTACCTTCAAGGGGCGGGGAGCTGTTTTTT.

This clone appeared a few times. Other DNA variants within this sample encode the same CDR3. This chain joins TRBV6-5 and TRBJ2-3, with TRBD1 as a possible D gene (5 bases). CDR3 length: 13 residues. V was trimmed by 5 bases and J by 8 bases, leaving 14 bases between them. Germline-derived CDR1 and CDR2 are MNHEY and SVGAGI. CDR3 region: CASSQGSQGTQYF. CDR3 nucleotides: TGTGCCAGCAGTCAAGGGTCTCAGGGTACGCAGTATTTT.

Here the CDR3 reads CASSQPQHF. CDR3 nucleotide sequence: TGTGCCAGCAGCCAGCCCCAGCATTTT. V usage is TRBV6-5 and J usage is TRBJ1-5; unclear D gene. The V and J ends lost 6 bases and 7 bases respectively, with 1 base between them. Germline V gives CDR1 MNHEY, CDR2 SVGAGI. The CDR3 runs to 9 residues.

This clone has a single count. The chain is built from TRBV6-5 and TRBJ2-1; either TRBD1 or TRBD2 may fit D (5 bases each). CDR3 length equals 15 residues. Germline assignment: CDR1 MNHEY and CDR2 SVGAGI. V was cut by 2 bases and J by 2 bases, with 10 bases left in between. CDR3 coding DNA: TGTGCCAGCAGTTACGGGGGAGCGCCCTACAATGAGCAGTTCTTC. It encodes CASSYGGAPYNEQFF.

J is TRBJ2-1 and V is TRBV6-5, with TRBD1 matching 8 bases. V was clipped by 6 bases and J by 6 bases; unmatched bases: 10. This CDR3 is 15 amino acids long. CDR1 is MNHEY, CDR2 SVGAGI, per germline. Here the CDR3 DNA reads TGTGCCAGCAGACTGGACAGGGCCTTACTCAATGAGCAGTTCTTC. Its translation is CASRLDRALLNEQFF.

The J gene is TRBJ2-1, the V gene TRBV7-2; D not certain. The CDR3 has 14 residues. Germline V gives CDR1 SGHTA, CDR2 FQGNSA. Trimming shortened V by 0 bases and J by 3 bases, and 6 bases separated the two germline ends. CDR3 sequence (DNA): TGTGCCAGCAGCTTAGCCGGAAACTACAATGAGCAGTTCTTC. Its translation is CASSLAGNYNEQFF.

V is TRBV14 and J is TRBJ1-1; TRBD1 might be the D (5 bases). V was trimmed by 5 bases and J by 4 bases, leaving 14 bases between them. Germline CDR1 reads SGHDN; CDR2 reads FVKESK. CDR3 length: 14 amino acids. DNA for the CDR3: TGTGCCAGCAGCGTGGTCCTGGGGGGCACTGAAGCTTTCTTT. It is translated as CASSVVLGGTEAFF.

This chain connects TRBV9 to TRBJ2-2; perhaps TRBD2 as D (5 bases). The CDR3 consists of 15 residues. Looked up from germline, CDR1 is SGDLS and CDR2 is YYNGEE. V lost 4 bases to trimming and J lost 4 bases, with 14 bases between them. Here the CDR3 DNA reads TGTGCCAGCAGCCTGGACTGGCGGGTCACCGGGGAGCTGTTTTTT. Translation: CASSLDWRVTGELFF.

The chain links TRBV5-1 to TRBJ2-7, with 9 bases lining up with TRBD1. V trimming: 0 bases; J trimming: 5 bases; junction bases outside the gene matches: 3. This CDR3 is built from 14 residues. The germline CDR1 and CDR2 sequences are SGHRS and YFSETQ. CDR3 sequence (DNA): TGCGCCAGCAGCTTGGGAGACAGGGGGGACGAGCAGTACTTC. Residues: CASSLGDRGDEQYF. The entire variable domain, with the rest obtained from reference TRBV5-1 and TRBJ2-7, is as follows: KAGVTQTPRYLIKTRGQQVTLSCSPISGHRSVSWYQQTPGQGLQFLFEYFSETQRNKGNFPGRFSGRQFSNSRSEMNVSTLELGDSALYLCASSLGDRGDEQYFGPGTRLTVT.

The chain uses TRBV13 and TRBJ2-7; possible D gene TRBD1, 5 bases. The V end was cut by 5 bases, the J end by 6 bases, with 14 bases between. CDR1 PRHDT and CDR2 FYEKMQ come from the germline V gene (reference sequence). The CDR3 length is 13 residues. Here the CDR3 reads CASSRTSVGEQYF. CDR3 nucleotide sequence: TGTGCCAGCAGCCGGACATCCGTGGGCGAGCAGTACTTC.

The chain combines TRBV7-8 with TRBJ2-7; 7 bases map to TRBD1. Germline V gives CDR1 SGHVS, CDR2 FQNEAQ. Trimming cost V 5 bases and J 3 bases; bases outside gene matches: 7. The CDR3 loop spans 14 amino acids. For the CDR3, the DNA is TGTGCCAGCAGCCTGATCCGGGACAGCTACGAGCAGTACTTC. The encoded protein is CASSLIRDSYEQYF. The whole variable domain, filled in from reference TRBV7-8 and TRBJ2-7, reads GAGVSQSPRYKVAKRGQDVALRCDPISGHVSLFWYQQALGQGPEFLTYFQNEAQLDKSGLPSDRFFAERPEGSVSTLKIQRTQQEDSAVYLCASSLIRDSYEQYFGPGTRLTVT.

The V and J genes are TRBV18 and TRBJ1-2; 7 bases align to TRBD1. The CDR3 spans 15 residues. V trimming: 2 bases; J trimming: 4 bases; junction bases outside the gene matches: 7. The V gene's germline CDR1 is KGHSH and CDR2 LQKENI. The CDR3 sequence is CASSPTGEKGYGYTF. CDR3 in DNA: TGTGCCAGCTCACCAACAGGGGAGAAGGGCTATGGCTACACCTTC. The full variable domain, completed using reference TRBV18 and TRBJ1-2, is NAGVMQNPRHLVRRRGQEARLRCSPMKGHSHVYWYRQLPEEGLKFMVYLQKENIIDESGMPKERFSAEFPKEGPSILRIQQVVRGDSAAYFCASSPTGEKGYGYTFGSGTRLTVV.

As regards this clone: This sample also contains other DNA sequences that code for the same CDR3. The chain joins TRBV6-5 to TRBJ1-5; D is possibly TRBD1 (6 bases). V lost 4 bases and J 6 bases, leaving 13 bases between the germline ends. The germline gives CDR1 MNHEY, CDR2 SVGAGI. This CDR3 region has 14 residues. Written as DNA, the CDR3 is TGTGCCAGCAGTTTACAGGGTATTGGTCAGCCCCAGCATTTT. Its translation is CASSLQGIGQPQHF.

The V gene is TRBV9, the J gene TRBJ1-3; D gene unclear. Germline V lookup: CDR1 SGDLS, CDR2 YYNGEE. This CDR3 comprises 14 residues. V lost 1 base, J lost 1 base, and 6 bases lay in between. The CDR3 DNA sequence: TGTGCCAGCAGCGTATCAACTTCTGGAAACACCATATATTTT. This encodes CASSVSTSGNTIYF.

V usage is TRBV19 and J usage is TRBJ2-1; D might be TRBD1 (5 bases). The V gene lost 4 bases and the J gene lost 5 bases, with 12 bases spanning the gap. CDR3 length: 14 amino acids. Germline V gives CDR1 LNHDA, CDR2 SQIVND (reference sequence). In nucleotides, the CDR3 is TGTGCCAGTAGTACAGGGCGTTGGAACAATGAGCAGTTCTTC. Protein: CASSTGRWNNEQFF.

This sequence joins TRBV29-1 and TRBJ1-3, with TRBD1 identical over 10 bases. This CDR3 comprises 14 residues. Trimming cost V 4 bases and J 4 bases; bases outside gene matches: 4. Germline CDR1 SQVTM, CDR2 ANQGSEA. CDR3 DNA: TGCAGCGTTGCAGACAGGGGGCCAGGAAACACCATATATTTT. This sequence encodes CSVADRGPGNTIYF.

V is TRBV5-6 and J is TRBJ1-2; a possible D gene is TRBD1 (6 bases). The CDR3 is 14 amino acids. Germline V gene lookup returns CDR1 SGHDT and CDR2 YYEEEE. V was clipped by 1 base and J by 4 bases, with 11 bases between them. CDR3 residues: CASSLLGAIYGYTF. CDR3 in DNA: TGTGCCAGCAGCTTGTTGGGGGCGATCTATGGCTACACCTTC.